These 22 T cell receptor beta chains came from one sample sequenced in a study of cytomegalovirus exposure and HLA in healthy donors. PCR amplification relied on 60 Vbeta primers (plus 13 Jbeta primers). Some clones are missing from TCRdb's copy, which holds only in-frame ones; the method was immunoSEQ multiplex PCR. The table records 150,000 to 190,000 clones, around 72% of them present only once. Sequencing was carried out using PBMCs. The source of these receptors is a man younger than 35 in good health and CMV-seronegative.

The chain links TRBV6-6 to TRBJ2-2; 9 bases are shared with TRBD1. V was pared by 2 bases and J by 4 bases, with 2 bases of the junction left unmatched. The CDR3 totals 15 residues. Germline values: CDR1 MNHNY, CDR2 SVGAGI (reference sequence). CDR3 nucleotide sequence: TGTGCCAGCAGTTACCGGACAGGGGTCACCGGGGAGCTGTTTTTT. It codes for CASSYRTGVTGELFF.

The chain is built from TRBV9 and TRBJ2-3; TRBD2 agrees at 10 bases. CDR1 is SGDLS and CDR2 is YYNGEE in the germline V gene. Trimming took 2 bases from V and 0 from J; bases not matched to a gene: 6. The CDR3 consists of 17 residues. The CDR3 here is CASSVGLAGVSTDTQYF. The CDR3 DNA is TGTGCCAGCAGCGTGGGGCTAGCGGGAGTTAGCACAGATACGCAGTATTTT.

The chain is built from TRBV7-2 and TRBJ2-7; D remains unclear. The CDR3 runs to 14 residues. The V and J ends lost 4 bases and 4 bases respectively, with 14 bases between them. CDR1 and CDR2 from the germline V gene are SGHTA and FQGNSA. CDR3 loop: CASSSRSLSYEQYF. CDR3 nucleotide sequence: TGTGCCAGCAGCTCCAGATCGCTCTCGTACGAGCAGTACTTC.

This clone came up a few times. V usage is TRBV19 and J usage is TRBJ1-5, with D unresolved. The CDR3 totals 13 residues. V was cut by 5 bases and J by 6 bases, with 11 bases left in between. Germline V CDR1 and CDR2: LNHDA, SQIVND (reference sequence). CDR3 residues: CASSWAPGQPQHF. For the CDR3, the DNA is TGTGCCAGTAGTTGGGCACCAGGTCAGCCCCAGCATTTT.

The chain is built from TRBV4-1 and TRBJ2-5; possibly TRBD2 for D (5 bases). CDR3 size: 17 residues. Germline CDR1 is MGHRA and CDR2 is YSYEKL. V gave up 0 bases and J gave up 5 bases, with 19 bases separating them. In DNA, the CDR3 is TGCGCCAGCAGCCAAGAGAGTCCGGGGTCCGAGGAGGAGACCCAGTACTTC. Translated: CASSQESPGSEEETQYF.

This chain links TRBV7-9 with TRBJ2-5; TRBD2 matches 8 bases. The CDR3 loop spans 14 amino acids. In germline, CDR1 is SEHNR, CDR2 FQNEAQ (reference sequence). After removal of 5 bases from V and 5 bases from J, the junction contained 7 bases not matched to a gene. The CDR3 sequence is CASSRGGTGETQYF. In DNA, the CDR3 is TGTGCCAGCAGCCGGGGGGGGACCGGGGAGACCCAGTACTTC.

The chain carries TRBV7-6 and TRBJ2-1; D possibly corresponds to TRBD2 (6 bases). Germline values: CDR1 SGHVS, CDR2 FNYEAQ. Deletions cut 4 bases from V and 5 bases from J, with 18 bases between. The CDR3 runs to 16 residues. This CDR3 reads CASSSPSSGPNNEQFF. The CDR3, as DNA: TGTGCCAGCAGCTCCCCCTCGAGCGGGCCCAACAATGAGCAGTTCTTC.

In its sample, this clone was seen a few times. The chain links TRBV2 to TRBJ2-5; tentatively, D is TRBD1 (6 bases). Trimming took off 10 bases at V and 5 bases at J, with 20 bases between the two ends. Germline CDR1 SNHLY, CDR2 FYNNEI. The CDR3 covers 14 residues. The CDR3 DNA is TGTGCCACCAGGGGAGTGGCTTCGTGGGAGACCCAGTACTTC. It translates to CATRGVASWETQYF.

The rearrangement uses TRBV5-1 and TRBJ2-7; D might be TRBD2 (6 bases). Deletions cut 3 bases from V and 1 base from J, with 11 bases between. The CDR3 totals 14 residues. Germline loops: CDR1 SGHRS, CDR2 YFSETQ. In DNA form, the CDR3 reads TGCGCCAGCAGCTCGCCCGGGACTTCCTACGAGCAGTACTTC. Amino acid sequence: CASSSPGTSYEQYF.

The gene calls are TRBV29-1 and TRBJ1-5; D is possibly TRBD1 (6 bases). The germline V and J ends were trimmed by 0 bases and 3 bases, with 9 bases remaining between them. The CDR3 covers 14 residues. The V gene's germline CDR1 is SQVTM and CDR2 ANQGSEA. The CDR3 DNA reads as TGCAGCGTTGAAGAGGGGGACACCAATCAGCCCCAGCATTTT. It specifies CSVEEGDTNQPQHF.

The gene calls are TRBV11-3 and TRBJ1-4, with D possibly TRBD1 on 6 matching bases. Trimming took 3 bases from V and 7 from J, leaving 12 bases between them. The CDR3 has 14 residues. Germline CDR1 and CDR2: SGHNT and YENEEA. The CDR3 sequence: CASSFRGNFEKLFF. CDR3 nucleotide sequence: TGTGCCAGCAGCTTCAGGGGCAATTTTGAAAAACTGTTTTTT.

This CDR3 reads CASSKTSGRGREQYF. CDR3 bases: TGTGCCAGCAGCAAAACTAGCGGGAGGGGTCGCGAGCAGTACTTC. The chain recombines TRBV7-2 with TRBJ2-5; TRBD2 matches at 13 bases. The last part of the DNA fits TRBJ2-7 better; the J call may be wrong. Germline V gene lookup returns CDR1 SGHTA and CDR2 FQGNSA. The CDR3 covers 15 residues.

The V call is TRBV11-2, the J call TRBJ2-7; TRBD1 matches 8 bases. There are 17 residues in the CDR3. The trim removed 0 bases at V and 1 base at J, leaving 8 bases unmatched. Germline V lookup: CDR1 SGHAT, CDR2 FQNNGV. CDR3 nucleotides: TGTGCCAGCAGCTTAGATGGGACAGGAGTTTTTTCCTACGAGCAGTACTTC. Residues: CASSLDGTGVFSYEQYF.

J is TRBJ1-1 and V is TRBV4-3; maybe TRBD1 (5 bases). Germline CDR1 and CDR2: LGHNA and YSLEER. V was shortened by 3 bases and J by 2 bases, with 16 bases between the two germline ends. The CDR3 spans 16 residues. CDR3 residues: CASSQATGFPNTEAFF. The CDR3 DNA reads TGCGCCAGCAGCCAGGCCACAGGATTCCCAAACACTGAAGCTTTCTTT.

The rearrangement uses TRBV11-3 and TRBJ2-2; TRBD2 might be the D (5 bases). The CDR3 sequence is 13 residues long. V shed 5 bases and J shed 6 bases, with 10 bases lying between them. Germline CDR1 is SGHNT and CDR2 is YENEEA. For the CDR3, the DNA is TGTGCCAGCAGCCCCCATAGCGCCGGGGAGCTGTTTTTT. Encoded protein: CASSPHSAGELFF.

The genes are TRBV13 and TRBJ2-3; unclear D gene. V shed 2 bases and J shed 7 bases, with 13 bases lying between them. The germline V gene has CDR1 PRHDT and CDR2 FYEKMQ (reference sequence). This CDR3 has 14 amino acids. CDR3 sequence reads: CASSLKLGEYTQYF. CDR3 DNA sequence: TGTGCCAGCAGCTTAAAGTTAGGAGAATATACGCAGTATTTT. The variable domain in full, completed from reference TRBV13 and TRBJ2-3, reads AAGVIQSPRHLIKEKRETATLKCYPIPRHDTVYWYQQGPGQDPQFLISFYEKMQSDKGSIPDRFSAQQFSDYHSELNMSSLELGDSALYFCASSLKLGEYTQYFGPGTRLTVL.

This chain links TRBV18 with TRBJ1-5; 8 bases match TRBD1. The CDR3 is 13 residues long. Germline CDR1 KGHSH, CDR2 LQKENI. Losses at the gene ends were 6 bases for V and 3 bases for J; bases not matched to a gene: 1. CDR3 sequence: CASSTGANQPQHF. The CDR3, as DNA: TGTGCCAGCTCGACAGGGGCCAATCAGCCCCAGCATTTT. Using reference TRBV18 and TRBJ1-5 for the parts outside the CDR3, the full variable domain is NAGVMQNPRHLVRRRGQEARLRCSPMKGHSHVYWYRQLPEEGLKFMVYLQKENIIDESGMPKERFSAEFPKEGPSILRIQQVVRGDSAAYFCASSTGANQPQHFGDGTRLSIL.

CDR3 DNA: TGTGCCAGCAGCTCCGCCGGGACAGAAGAGACCCAGTACTTC. Translation: CASSSAGTEETQYF. The chain joins TRBV7-2 to TRBJ2-5; TRBD1 matches at 7 bases. V lost 4 bases to trimming and J lost 3 bases; unmatched junction nucleotides: 5. Germline CDR1 and CDR2: SGHTA and FQGNSA. The CDR3 totals 14 residues.

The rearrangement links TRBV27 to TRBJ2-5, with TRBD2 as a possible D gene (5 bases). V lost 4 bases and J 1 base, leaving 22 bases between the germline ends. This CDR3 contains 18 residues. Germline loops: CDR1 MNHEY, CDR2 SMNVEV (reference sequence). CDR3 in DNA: TGTGCCAGCAGTTCCTTAGTGGTGGCGCGGGCCTTCCAAGAGACCCAGTACTTC. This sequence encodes CASSSLVVARAFQETQYF.

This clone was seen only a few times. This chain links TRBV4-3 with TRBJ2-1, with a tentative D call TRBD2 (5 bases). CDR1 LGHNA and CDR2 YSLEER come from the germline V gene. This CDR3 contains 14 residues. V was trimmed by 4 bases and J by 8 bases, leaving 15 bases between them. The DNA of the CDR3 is TGCGCCAGCAGCCCCCAACGGGATCGGGATGAGCAGTTCTTC. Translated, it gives CASSPQRDRDEQFF.

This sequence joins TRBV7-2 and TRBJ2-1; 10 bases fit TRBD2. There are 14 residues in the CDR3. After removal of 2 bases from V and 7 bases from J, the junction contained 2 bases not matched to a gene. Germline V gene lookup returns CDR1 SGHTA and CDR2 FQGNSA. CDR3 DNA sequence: TGTGCCAGCAGCTTAAATAGCGGGGGGAATGAGCAGTTCTTC. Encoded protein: CASSLNSGGNEQFF.

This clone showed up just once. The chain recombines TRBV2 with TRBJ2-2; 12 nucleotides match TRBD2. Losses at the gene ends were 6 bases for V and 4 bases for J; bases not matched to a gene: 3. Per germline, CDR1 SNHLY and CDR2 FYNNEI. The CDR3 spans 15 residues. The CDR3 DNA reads TGTGCCAGCAGACGACTAGCGGGAGTCACCGGGGAGCTGTTTTTT. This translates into CASRRLAGVTGELFF.